The 21 T cell receptor beta chains in this list originate from one sample, sequenced in a study of blood T cell repertoires in COVID-19. Repertoires were generated with immunoSEQ multiplex PCR, while TCRdb's copy carries only in-frame clones and drops some. The repertoire includes approximately 260,000 clones, roughly 89% of them detected once, and more than 1.5% sits in the top ten. The sample was PBMCs or T cells enriched from blood (not recorded which). These receptors originate from a woman aged 55-69 years who had recovered from COVID-19.

V gene TRBV7-9 combines with J gene TRBJ2-5; 10 bases fit TRBD2. The CDR3 extends over 16 amino acids. V gave up 6 bases and J gave up 5 bases; unmatched junction bases: 12. The germline V gene encodes CDR1 SEHNR and CDR2 FQNEAQ (reference sequence). CDR3 sequence: CASRAYQRGGLETQYF. CDR3 in DNA: TGTGCCAGCAGGGCCTACCAGCGGGGGGGCCTGGAGACCCAGTACTTC.

This chain connects TRBV9 to TRBJ1-2; TRBD1 might be the D (5 bases). V lost 4 bases and J lost 8, with 18 bases in between. Germline CDR1 reads SGDLS; CDR2 reads YYNGEE. The CDR3 covers 14 residues. CDR3 region: CASSPNSGSRGYTF. DNA of the CDR3: TGTGCCAGCAGCCCCAACTCAGGGTCCAGAGGCTACACCTTC.

This chain links TRBV4-1 with TRBJ2-4; D is unresolved. Germline CDR1 and CDR2: MGHRA and YSYEKL. V dropped 6 bases and J dropped 8 bases, with 11 bases sitting between them. The CDR3 runs 12 residues. CDR3 nucleotides: TGCGCCAGCAGTCCCTCTAATGACATTCAGTACTTC. This translates into CASSPSNDIQYF.

The J gene is TRBJ2-5, the V gene TRBV5-1, with 8 positions matching TRBD1. Losses at the gene ends were 0 bases for V and 2 bases for J; bases not matched to a gene: 3. Germline V lookup: CDR1 SGHRS, CDR2 YFSETQ. This CDR3 region has 15 residues. The CDR3 DNA follows: TGCGCCAGCAGCTTGGGCAGGGGGCTACAAGAGACCCAGTACTTC. Translated: CASSLGRGLQETQYF. Using reference TRBV5-1 and TRBJ2-5 for the parts outside the CDR3, the full variable domain is KAGVTQTPRYLIKTRGQQVTLSCSPISGHRSVSWYQQTPGQGLQFLFEYFSETQRNKGNFPGRFSGRQFSNSRSEMNVSTLELGDSALYLCASSLGRGLQETQYFGPGTRLLVL.

The J gene is TRBJ2-5, the V gene TRBV19, with 9 bases lining up with TRBD1. CDR3 length equals 14 residues. From germline, CDR1 is LNHDA and CDR2 SQIVND (reference sequence). Trimming at V came to 5 bases and at J to 4 bases, leaving 5 bases not matched to a gene. The CDR3 loop reads CASSVGQGIETQYF. The DNA for the CDR3 is TGTGCCAGTAGTGTCGGACAGGGGATAGAGACCCAGTACTTC. The full variable domain, rest sourced from reference TRBV19 and TRBJ2-5, is DGGITQSPKYLFRKEGQNVTLSCEQNLNHDAMYWYRQDPGQGLRLIYYSQIVNDFQKGDIAEGYSVSREKKESFPLTVTSAQKNPTAFYLCASSVGQGIETQYFGPGTRLLVL.

The chain links TRBV19 to TRBJ1-2; D is uncertain. The germline gives CDR1 LNHDA, CDR2 SQIVND (reference sequence). V lost 3 bases and J lost 7, with 6 bases in between. This CDR3 region has 11 residues. The CDR3 region is CASSIHSGYTF. The CDR3 DNA reads TGTGCCAGTAGTATCCACTCTGGCTACACCTTC.

V is TRBV5-1 and J is TRBJ2-3; no definite D call. The CDR3 is 15 residues long. Trimming took 3 bases from V and 0 from J, leaving 11 bases between them. Germline CDR1 reads SGHRS; CDR2 reads YFSETQ. Here the CDR3 DNA reads TGCGCCAGCAGCTCGGAGCCCTCTAGCACAGATACGCAGTATTTT. It yields the protein CASSSEPSSTDTQYF.

The V call is TRBV5-1, the J call TRBJ2-7, with 12 positions matching TRBD2. The V gene's germline CDR1 is SGHRS and CDR2 YFSETQ. V trimming: 0 bases; J trimming: 6 bases; junction bases outside the gene matches: 13. The CDR3 totals 18 residues. The chain's CDR3 is CASSLARTGRLAGVEQYF. The DNA for the CDR3 is TGCGCCAGCAGCTTGGCCCGGACAGGGCGACTAGCGGGAGTCGAGCAGTACTTC.

This sequence joins TRBV11-2 and TRBJ2-2; 8 nucleotides match TRBD1. The CDR3 has 17 residues. J was trimmed by 7 bases and V by 3 bases; bases with no gene match: 13. Looked up from germline, CDR1 is SGHAT and CDR2 is FQNNGV. CDR3 DNA sequence: TGTGCCAGCAGCTTGCGGGGACAGGCACCAAGGAACGGGGAGCTGTTTTTT. Protein sequence: CASSLRGQAPRNGELFF.

Turning to this clone: Germline is not matched at one junction end, which may reflect a read error. The V call is TRBV6-1, the J call TRBJ2-3, with 7 bases matching TRBD1. The germline V gene has CDR1 MNHNS and CDR2 SASEGT. The CDR3 extends over 13 amino acids. CDR3: CASSEDRADTQYF. The CDR3 region has the DNA TGTGCCAGCAGCGAAGACAGGGCGGATACGCAGTATTTT.

This chain joins TRBV14 and TRBJ2-2, with 7 bases that match TRBD2. The V gene's germline CDR1 is SGHDN and CDR2 FVKESK. V was clipped by 4 bases and J by 4 bases; unmatched bases: 9. This CDR3 region has 16 residues. The CDR3 spells CASSLRGVTITGELFF. For the CDR3, the DNA is TGTGCCAGCAGCCTCCGGGGGGTCACCATCACCGGGGAGCTGTTTTTT.

In DNA form, the CDR3 reads TGCAGCGTTGGCAGGGCCGAAAACATTCAGTACTTC. This gives the protein CSVGRAENIQYF. J is TRBJ2-4 and V is TRBV29-1; possible D gene TRBD1, 5 bases. Deletions cut 4 bases from V and 5 bases from J, with 9 bases between. This CDR3 is 12 amino acids long. The germline CDR1 and CDR2 sequences are SQVTM and ANQGSEA.

The chain recombines TRBV3-1 (or the pseudogene TRBV3-2) with TRBJ1-1; D might be TRBD1 (5 bases). This CDR3 is built from 11 residues. V was shortened by 9 bases and J by 1 base, with 6 bases between the two germline ends. Looked up from germline, CDR1 is LGHDT and CDR2 is YNNKEL (reference sequence). The CDR3 is CASQGNTEAFF. In nucleotides, the CDR3 is TGTGCCAGTCAGGGGAACACTGAAGCTTTCTTT.

This sequence joins TRBV27 and TRBJ1-4, with TRBD1 as a possible D gene (5 bases). From germline, CDR1 is MNHEY and CDR2 SMNVEV (reference sequence). This CDR3 has 14 residues. V gave up 6 bases and J gave up 4 bases, with 12 bases separating them. Here the CDR3 DNA reads TGTGCCAGCAGCTCAGACAGTTTTAATGAAAAACTGTTTTTT. It specifies CASSSDSFNEKLFF.

This sequence joins TRBV5-6 and TRBJ2-7; TRBD1 is a possible D gene (5 bases). Germline loops: CDR1 SGHDT, CDR2 YYEEEE. This CDR3 is built from 11 residues. The germline V and J ends were trimmed by 3 bases and 12 bases, with 13 bases remaining between them. CDR3 sequence reads: CASSSTGTWYF. The CDR3 nucleotides read TGTGCCAGCAGCTCCACAGGTACTTGGTACTTC.

The rearrangement uses TRBV24-1 and TRBJ1-1; tentatively, D is TRBD1 (5 bases). The CDR3 spans 13 residues. Germline CDR1 and CDR2: KGHDR and SFDVKD. The V and J ends lost 10 bases and 1 base respectively, with 12 bases between them. Written as DNA, the CDR3 is TGTGCCACACGGCGGGGCCAGAACACTGAAGCTTTCTTT. It is translated as CATRRGQNTEAFF.

This clone is a singleton in its sample. The rearrangement joins TRBV5-1 to TRBJ1-4, with no clear D. Trimming stripped 0 bases from V and 0 bases from J, with 6 bases between. Germline V gene sequence: CDR1 SGHRS, CDR2 YFSETQ. The CDR3 spans 15 residues. CDR3 amino acids: CASSLAGATNEKLFF. In DNA form, the CDR3 reads TGCGCCAGCAGCTTGGCGGGTGCAACTAATGAAAAACTGTTTTTT.

In its sample, this clone was seen a few times. The chain couples TRBV27 to TRBJ2-2; 9 bases are shared with TRBD2. V lost 2 bases and J lost 5; bases outside the gene matches: 6. The CDR3 length is 16 residues. Germline V CDR1 and CDR2: MNHEY, SMNVEV (reference sequence). The CDR3 DNA reads as TGTGCCAGCAGTTTACGGCTAGCGGGAAGGACCGGGGAGCTGTTTTTT. This sequence encodes CASSLRLAGRTGELFF.

The chain recombines TRBV28 with TRBJ1-5, with 8 bases matching TRBD1. Germline V gene sequence: CDR1 MDHEN, CDR2 SYDVKM. Trimming at V came to 5 bases and at J to 7 bases, leaving 7 bases not matched to a gene. The length of the CDR3 is 14 residues. The CDR3 DNA follows: TGTGCCAGCAGTCCGGACAGGGAAAGCCAGCCCCAGCATTTT. It yields the protein CASSPDRESQPQHF.

This clone was seen a single time. The chain uses TRBV15 and TRBJ2-7; 9 bases align to TRBD1. CDR1 LNHNV and CDR2 YYDKDF come from the germline V gene (reference sequence). V dropped 2 bases and J dropped 7; count of bases not matched to a gene: 9. The CDR3 runs to 15 residues. The CDR3 coding sequence is TGTGCCACCAGCAGAACGCGGACAGGGGTAGGGGAGCAGTACTTC. Translation: CATSRTRTGVGEQYF.

Concerning this clone: The same CDR3 arises from other DNA sequences in this sample as well. V is TRBV5-1 and J is TRBJ2-7, with 11 bases fitting TRBD2. The junction had 3 bases not matched to a gene; V was cut back by 0 bases and J by 4 bases. Germline V CDR1 and CDR2: SGHRS, YFSETQ. The CDR3 length is 15 residues. The CDR3 here is CASSLGLAGTYEQYF. Here the CDR3 DNA reads TGCGCCAGCAGCTTGGGACTAGCGGGAACGTACGAGCAGTACTTC.